The rows below give T cell receptor beta chains drawn from one sample of a study of regulatory T cells in long-lasting Graves disease. Each CDR3 protein is one row after TCRdb ran MiXCR on the multiplex PCR reads. The table lists 350,000 to 450,000 distinct CDR3 sequences, about 15% of them singletons, with about 8.3% in the top ten. This sample was also put to use in a study of T cells in Graves' hyperthyroidism and ophthalmopathy.

The sample here was peripheral blood mononuclear cells (PBMCs), taken at new diagnosis, from a patient treated with antithyroid drugs. Receptor source: a woman in her forties with Graves disease. Each CDR3 is given with its conserved first and last residue. Fields, in order: CDR3 protein, CDR3 DNA, D gene, clone size, V gene, J gene. The D gene is left open where the match is weak. Not all rows give a size; the values are once, few, many and, for expanded clones, a class.

CASSLGGDEFPYEQYF	TGTGCCAGCAGCTTGGGAGGGGACGAATTTCCCTACGAGCAGTACTTC	TRBD2	.	TRBV28	TRBJ2-7
CATHLQGRQYF	TGTGCCACCCACTTGCAGGGTCGGCAGTACTTC	.	few	TRBV28	TRBJ2-7
CASSPGTSGRALGETQYF	TGTGCCAGCAGTCCCGGCACTAGCGGGAGGGCCTTGGGGGAGACCCAGTACTTC	TRBD2	many	TRBV6-1	TRBJ2-5
CASSQDSGSEDYSYEQYF	TGTGCCAGCAGCCAAGATTCGGGGTCGGAGGATTACTCCTACGAGCAGTACTTC	.	.	TRBV4-2	TRBJ2-7
CASSPSTVSYNEQFF	TGTGCCAGCAGTCCCTCGACCGTGTCCTACAATGAGCAGTTCTTC	.	many	TRBV28	TRBJ2-1
CASSWNPGGGELFF	TGTGCCAGCAGCTGGAACCCGGGTGGCGGGGAGCTGTTTTTT	.	many	TRBV11-2	TRBJ2-2
CASSQEGNPLF	TGTGCCAGCAGCCAGGAGGGAAACCCCCTCTTC	.	many	TRBV7-2	TRBJ2-7
CASSAEGLSEGDTQYF	TGTGCCAGCAGCGCCGAGGGACTCTCAGAGGGAGATACGCAGTATTTT	.	.	TRBV6-4	TRBJ2-3
CASSSGQGTLNTEAFF	TGTGCCAGCAGTTCGGGACAGGGGACCTTGAACACTGAAGCTTTCTTT	TRBD1	many	TRBV28	TRBJ1-1
CSVERQGRAAEQFF	TGCAGCGTTGAAAGACAGGGACGGGCCGCCGAGCAGTTCTTC	TRBD1	few	TRBV29-1	TRBJ2-1